These 9 T cell receptor beta chains were sequenced from one sample in a study of Graves' ophthalmopathy and Graves' hyperthyroidism. The TCR beta CDR3 regions underwent amplification from RNA transcripts. RT-PCR in the first round used HTBI primers; a second-round multiplex PCR followed. TCRdb itself ran the multiplex PCR reads through MiXCR, one entry per CDR3 protein. The sample lists 200,000 to 250,000 distinct CDR3 sequences, roughly 21% occurring once. Sequenced input: peripheral blood. The receptors stem from a woman between 45 and 60 years old with Graves' ophthalmopathy.

This clonotype was recorded many times. The gene calls are TRBV6-1 and TRBJ1-5, with TRBD1 as a possible D gene (6 bases). The CDR3 has 15 residues. The germline V gene encodes CDR1 MNHNS and CDR2 SASEGT. V was trimmed by 3 bases and J by 3 bases, leaving 12 bases between them. In nucleotides, the CDR3 is TGTGCCAGCAGTGAGTGGAGGGGGGTCAATCAGCCCCAGCATTTT. This gives the protein CASSEWRGVNQPQHF.

This clonotype was recorded many times. The chain has TRBV6-1 and TRBJ1-1; D is perhaps TRBD1 (5 bases). With 4 bases removed from V and 3 bases from J, the gap between germline ends came to 6 bases. The germline V gene has CDR1 MNHNS and CDR2 SASEGT. The CDR3 spans 12 residues. The CDR3 spells CASSVTDTEAFF. CDR3 coding DNA: TGTGCCAGCAGTGTGACAGACACTGAAGCTTTCTTT.

This clonotype showed up many times. The chain uses TRBV7-3 and TRBJ1-2; 8 bases are shared with TRBD1. V dropped 5 bases and J dropped 6; count of bases not matched to a gene: 11. The CDR3 covers 15 residues. The germline V gene encodes CDR1 SGHTA and CDR2 FQGTGA. Written as DNA, the CDR3 is TGTGCCAGCAGCCCCTCCAGTGGACAGGGCCATGGCTACACCTTC. Translating it yields CASSPSSGQGHGYTF.

This clonotype was recorded many times. This chain joins TRBV19 and TRBJ2-7; D not resolved. The germline V gene encodes CDR1 LNHDA and CDR2 SQIVND (reference sequence). This CDR3 has 14 amino acids. V dropped 4 bases and J dropped 3 bases, with 13 bases sitting between them. In DNA form, the CDR3 reads TGTGCCAGTAGTAGGAAGGGATTTCGCTACGAGCAGTACTTC. The encoded protein is CASSRKGFRYEQYF.

This clonotype was counted ten times or more. The chain recombines TRBV10-3 with TRBJ2-7, with 12 bases fitting TRBD1. The CDR3 runs 13 residues. The germline CDR1 and CDR2 sequences are ENHRY and SYGVKD. Trimming at V came to 8 bases and at J to 6 bases, leaving 5 bases not matched to a gene. The CDR3 here is CAIGGTGGIEQYF. In DNA form, the CDR3 reads TGTGCCATCGGCGGGACAGGGGGCATCGAGCAGTACTTC.

Regarding this clonotype: The junction departs from germline at one end; a sequencing error may be responsible. V gene TRBV11-3 combines with J gene TRBJ1-1, with D perhaps TRBD1 (6 bases). CDR1 SGHNT and CDR2 YENEEA come from the germline V gene. The CDR3 is 15 amino acids. CDR3 residues: CARSLQGARGTEAFF. The CDR3, as DNA: TGTGCCCGCAGCTTACAGGGCGCGAGAGGCACTGAAGCTTTCTTT.

The sample holds a few counts of this clonotype. This chain uses TRBV5-1 with TRBJ2-5, with 7 bases fitting TRBD2. V gave up 3 bases and J gave up 4 bases; unmatched junction bases: 9. Per germline, CDR1 SGHRS and CDR2 YFSETQ. This CDR3 comprises 15 residues. The CDR3, as DNA: TGCGCCAGCAGCTGGGGGGGAGTGAAGGGAGAGACCCAGTACTTC. Protein product: CASSWGGVKGETQYF. Supplemented by reference TRBV5-1 and TRBJ2-5, the full variable domain reads KAGVTQTPRYLIKTRGQQVTLSCSPISGHRSVSWYQQTPGQGLQFLFEYFSETQRNKGNFPGRFSGRQFSNSRSEMNVSTLELGDSALYLCASSWGGVKGETQYFGPGTRLLVL.

This chain joins TRBV7-9 and TRBJ2-5, with 8 nucleotides matching TRBD1. The J segment lost 2 bases and the V segment lost 5 bases, leaving 4 bases of the junction unmatched. The CDR3 extends over 14 amino acids. Germline assignment: CDR1 SEHNR and CDR2 FQNEAQ (reference sequence). CDR3 loop: CASSIRDRQETQYF. Here the CDR3 DNA reads TGTGCCAGCAGCATCCGGGACAGGCAAGAGACCCAGTACTTC. Drawing the rest from reference TRBV7-9 and TRBJ2-5, the complete variable domain is DTGVSQNPRHKITKRGQNVTFRCDPISEHNRLYWYRQTLGQGPEFLTYFQNEAQLEKSRLLSDRFSAERPKGSFSTLEIQRTEQGDSAMYLCASSIRDRQETQYFGPGTRLLVL.

J is TRBJ2-7 and V is TRBV6-1; tentatively, D is TRBD1 (6 bases). This CDR3 has 14 residues. The germline gives CDR1 MNHNS, CDR2 SASEGT. Trimming left V 7 bases short and J 3 bases short, with 16 bases between. Written as DNA, the CDR3 is TGTGCCAGCATTCCTGGGACATTTTTCTACGAGCAGTACTTC. Protein product: CASIPGTFFYEQYF.